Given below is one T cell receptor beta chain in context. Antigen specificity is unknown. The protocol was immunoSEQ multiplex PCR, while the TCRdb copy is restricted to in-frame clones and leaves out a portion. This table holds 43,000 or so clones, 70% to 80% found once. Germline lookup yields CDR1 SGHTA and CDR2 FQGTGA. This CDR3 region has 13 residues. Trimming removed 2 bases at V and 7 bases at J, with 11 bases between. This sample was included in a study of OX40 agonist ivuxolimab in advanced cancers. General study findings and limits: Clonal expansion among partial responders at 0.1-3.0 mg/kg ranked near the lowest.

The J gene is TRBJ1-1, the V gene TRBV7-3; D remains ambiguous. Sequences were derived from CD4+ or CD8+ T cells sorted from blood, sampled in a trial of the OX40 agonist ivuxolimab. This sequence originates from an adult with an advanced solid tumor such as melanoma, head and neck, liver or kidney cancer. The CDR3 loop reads CASSLDEAYEAFF. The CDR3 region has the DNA TGTGCCAGCAGCTTAGATGAAGCATATGAAGCTTTCTTT.